The 12 T cell receptor beta chains listed next were all sequenced from one sample in a study of human T cells and chemical hapten exposure. TCRdb analysed the RACE reads with MiXCR anew, one entry per CDR3 protein. Seen here are under 450,000 distinct CDR3 sequences, around 6% observed once, and the top ten hold about 5.4%. As for time point: patch test 2, 6 weeks after DPC sensitization. Treatment specified: therapeutic diphenylcyclopropenone sensitization with weekly scalp DPC. The sequencing here drew on whole blood, taken in connection with sensitization to the hapten diphenylcyclopropenone (DPC). These TCRs come from a woman between 18 and 30 years old with alopecia areata. Some clones in this sample may be carry-over from other donors' samples.

The CDR3 protein is CASSLAGDAGEQYF. In DNA form, the CDR3 reads TGTGCCAGCAGCTTAGCGGGGGATGCGGGCGAGCAGTACTTC. The genes are TRBV7-2 and TRBJ2-7, with D perhaps TRBD1 or TRBD2 (5 bases each). V was cut by 0 bases and J by 6 bases, with 12 bases left in between. The CDR3 is 14 amino acids. Germline CDR1 and CDR2: SGHTA and FQGNSA.

By share, this clonotype counts as medium-sized. This chain connects TRBV4-3 to TRBJ1-6, with D uncertain. The germline V gene has CDR1 LGHNA and CDR2 YSLEER. The CDR3 consists of 15 residues. Trimming left V 1 base short and J 5 bases short, with 9 bases between. This CDR3 is CASSQAAGDNSPLHF. CDR3 nucleotides: TGCGCCAGCAGCCAAGCGGCAGGTGATAATTCACCCCTCCACTTT.

This clonotype came up many times. J is TRBJ1-2 and V is TRBV29-1; tentative D call: TRBD1 (5 bases). Per germline, CDR1 SQVTM and CDR2 ANQGSEA. This CDR3 spans 14 amino acids. Trimming removed 0 bases from V and 5 bases from J, with 13 bases in between. The CDR3, as DNA: TGCAGCGTTGAAGATCAGGGTAGACATTATGGCTACACCTTC. It yields the protein CSVEDQGRHYGYTF.

This chain connects TRBV6-2 or TRBV6-3 to TRBJ1-5, with no clear D. Per germline, CDR1 MNHEY and CDR2 SVGEGT. This CDR3 has 16 amino acids. Trimming removed 0 bases from V and 2 bases from J, with 11 bases in between. The CDR3 here is CASSYSGSRRNQPQHF. In nucleotides, the CDR3 is TGTGCCAGCAGTTACTCAGGGTCGCGGCGCAATCAGCCCCAGCATTTT.

This clonotype was detected many times. The V gene is TRBV7-2, the J gene TRBJ1-1, with 7 positions matching TRBD1. This CDR3 contains 14 residues. J gave up 4 bases and V 6 bases, and 8 bases lay outside the gene matches. The germline V gene has CDR1 SGHTA and CDR2 FQGNSA. CDR3 bases: TGTGCCAGCAGAATCGACAGGGCGGGCACTGAAGCTTTCTTT. This sequence encodes CASRIDRAGTEAFF. Looking up the rest from reference TRBV7-2 and TRBJ1-1 gives the full variable domain: GAGVSQSPSNKVTEKGKDVELRCDPISGHTALYWYRQSLGQGLEFLIYFQGNSAPDKSGLPSDRFSAERTGGSVSTLTIQRTQQEDSAVYLCASRIDRAGTEAFFGQGTRLTVV.

As regards this clonotype: This may arise from a read error, as a much more abundant clone is one base away. The V gene is TRBV27, the J gene TRBJ1-4; possible D gene TRBD1, 6 bases. Germline values: CDR1 MNHEY, CDR2 SMNVEV (reference sequence). This CDR3 is built from 14 residues. The V end lost 4 bases, the J end lost 0 bases, and 6 bases lay between the germline ends. CDR3 residues: CASSYRATNEKLFF. As DNA, the CDR3 is TGTGCCAGCAGTTACAGGGCAACTAATGAAAAACTGTTTTTT.

This clonotype has more than one count but fewer than ten. The chain joins TRBV20-1 to TRBJ2-7; D is ambiguous. Trimming pared 1 base from V and 4 bases from J, leaving 8 bases between. CDR3 size: 12 residues. Germline CDR1 DFQATT, CDR2 SNEGSKA (reference sequence). The CDR3 sequence: CSARVLIYEQYF. The CDR3 DNA sequence: TGCAGTGCTAGAGTTTTGATATACGAGCAGTACTTC.

This clonotype appeared a few times. The CDR3 spells CASSSTGLGANVLTF. CDR3 DNA: TGTGCCAGCAGCTCTACAGGGCTAGGGGCCAACGTCCTGACTTTC. This chain uses TRBV12-3 or TRBV12-4 with TRBJ2-6; perhaps TRBD1 as D (6 bases). The V and J ends lost 6 bases and 4 bases respectively, with 13 bases between them. The CDR3 totals 15 residues.

This clonotype was counted a few times. The CDR3: CASSPQQDTGELFF. CDR3 sequence (DNA): TGTGCCAGCTCACCGCAACAGGATACCGGGGAGCTGTTTTTT. The chain uses TRBV18 and TRBJ2-2, with D maybe TRBD1 (5 bases). Germline V gene lookup returns CDR1 KGHSH and CDR2 LQKENI. The CDR3 has 14 residues. V lost 3 bases and J 5 bases, leaving 10 bases between the germline ends.

This clonotype was counted at least ten times. The chain recombines TRBV20-1 with TRBJ1-6; D is perhaps TRBD1 (6 bases). The V and J ends lost 4 bases and 7 bases respectively, with 23 bases between them. The germline V gene has CDR1 DFQATT and CDR2 SNEGSKA (reference sequence). There are 17 residues in the CDR3. This chain's CDR3 is CSATPIQGFPRNSPLHF. The CDR3 nucleotides are TGCAGTGCTACCCCAATACAGGGATTCCCCCGAAATTCACCCCTCCACTTT.

In its sample, this clonotype was seen many times. The gene calls are TRBV12-3 or TRBV12-4 and TRBJ1-1; a possible D gene is TRBD1 (5 bases). The CDR3 sequence is 14 residues long. With 5 bases removed from V and 3 bases from J, the gap between germline ends came to 13 bases. CDR3 coding DNA: TGTGCCAGCAGTCCATCGACAGACTACACTGAAGCTTTCTTT. As protein: CASSPSTDYTEAFF.

The V call is TRBV3-1, the J call TRBJ1-2; no reliable D call. The CDR3 contains 17 residues. Germline assignment: CDR1 LGHDT and CDR2 YNNKEL (reference sequence). Trimming stripped 0 bases from V and 9 bases from J, with 23 bases between. The CDR3 DNA reads as TGTGCCAGCAGCCAAGAATCCTTCCAACCCGGTATGAGCAGCTACACCTTC. Protein sequence: CASSQESFQPGMSSYTF. The full variable domain, its missing parts supplied by reference TRBV3-1 and TRBJ1-2, is DTAVSQTPKYLVTQMGNDKSIKCEQNLGHDTMYWYKQDSKKFLKIMFSYNNKELIINETVPNRFSPKSPDKAHLNLHINSLELGDSAVYFCASSQESFQPGMSSYTFGSGTRLTVV.